This passage covers 17 T cell receptor beta chains from one sample sequenced in a study of shared clonotypes between healthy human individuals. Assay: immunoSEQ multiplex PCR; the TCRdb copy retains only in-frame clones and omits some. The sample yields approximately 2.5 million clones, 90% to 95% seen once. Sequenced input: naive CD4+ T cells from PBMCs. The subset denotes: CD45RA+ positively selected. Receptor source: a man aged 18 to 30 in good health. Some clones in this sample may be carry-over from other donors' samples.

This sequence joins TRBV5-1 and TRBJ1-2; 9 bases agree with TRBD1. Per germline, CDR1 SGHRS and CDR2 YFSETQ. The V and J ends lost 2 bases and 2 bases, in that order; junction bases with no gene match: 4. The CDR3 covers 15 residues. CDR3 bases: TGCGCCAGCAGCTTCGATGGACAGGGGAACTATGGCTACACCTTC. Its translation: CASSFDGQGNYGYTF.

The rearrangement joins TRBV11-3 to TRBJ2-3; unclear D gene. The germline V gene has CDR1 SGHNT and CDR2 YENEEA. CDR3 size: 14 residues. V lost 1 base and J 1 base, leaving 6 bases between the germline ends. CDR3 nucleotides: TGTGCCAGCAGCTTAGGACCGGGCACAGATACGCAGTATTTT. This encodes CASSLGPGTDTQYF.

Only a few counts were recorded for this clone. CDR3 in DNA: TGTGCCAGCAGATGGGGACAGCTGGACACTGAAGCTTTCTTT. It yields the protein CASRWGQLDTEAFF. The genes are TRBV27 and TRBJ1-1; 7 bases are a match to TRBD1. V was pared by 6 bases and J by 3 bases, with 7 bases of the junction left unmatched. The V gene's germline CDR1 is MNHEY and CDR2 SMNVEV (reference sequence). This CDR3 spans 14 amino acids.

This clone has only one observation. The rearrangement joins TRBV18 to TRBJ1-1; D possibly corresponds to TRBD1 (5 bases). The ends were cut back, 4 bases at V and 4 bases at J, with 13 bases in the middle. Germline values: CDR1 KGHSH, CDR2 LQKENI. The CDR3 is 14 amino acids. CDR3 residues: CASSLVGDGTEAFF. CDR3 coding DNA: TGTGCCAGCTCACTCGTGGGGGATGGCACTGAAGCTTTCTTT.

The sample holds one count of this clone. This chain joins TRBV11-2 and TRBJ1-5; the D gene is possibly TRBD1 (6 bases). This CDR3 contains 13 residues. Trimming cost V 5 bases and J 5 bases, with 10 bases left between them. The germline V gene encodes CDR1 SGHAT and CDR2 FQNNGV. As DNA, the CDR3 is TGTGCCAGCAGCCCGGGGGCCCATCAGCCCCAGCATTTT. Amino acids: CASSPGAHQPQHF.

The J gene is TRBJ2-7, the V gene TRBV28; D is perhaps TRBD1 or TRBD2 (5 bases each). The ends were cut back, 4 bases at V and 0 bases at J, with 13 bases in the middle. Germline CDR1 and CDR2: MDHEN and SYDVKM. The CDR3 is made up of 15 amino acids. CDR3 amino acids: CASSSRDLASYEQYF. CDR3 nucleotides: TGTGCCAGCAGTTCCCGGGACCTAGCCTCCTACGAGCAGTACTTC.

The J gene is TRBJ2-1, the V gene TRBV9, with 12 bases fitting TRBD1. Trimming cost V 3 bases and J 7 bases; bases outside gene matches: 8. Germline V gene lookup returns CDR1 SGDLS and CDR2 YYNGEE. This CDR3 has 16 amino acids. The CDR3 is CASSGSGTGGRNEQFF. The CDR3 coding sequence is TGTGCCAGCAGCGGTTCCGGGACAGGGGGCAGGAATGAGCAGTTCTTC.

The genes are TRBV9 and TRBJ1-2; D is uncertain. The CDR3 consists of 15 residues. V was clipped by 4 bases and J by 0 bases, with 13 bases between them. Looked up from germline, CDR1 is SGDLS and CDR2 is YYNGEE. CDR3 amino acids: CASSLRGNTNYGYTF. The CDR3 DNA is TGTGCCAGCAGCCTTAGAGGGAATACTAACTATGGCTACACCTTC.

This clone came up once. The rearrangement uses TRBV28 and TRBJ2-3; 12 bases match TRBD2. Germline V gene sequence: CDR1 MDHEN, CDR2 SYDVKM. There are 18 residues in the CDR3. The V and J ends lost 0 bases and 0 bases, in that order; junction bases with no gene match: 4. Here the CDR3 DNA reads TGTGCCAGCAGTTTATGGGCTAGCGGGAGGGCTAGCACAGATACGCAGTATTTT. Translation: CASSLWASGRASTDTQYF.

This clone has just one count. This sequence joins TRBV28 and TRBJ2-7, with D perhaps TRBD1 or TRBD2 (6 bases each). This CDR3 has 14 amino acids. Trimming cost V 5 bases and J 4 bases, with 15 bases left between them. Germline CDR1 MDHEN, CDR2 SYDVKM. CDR3 in amino acids: CASSLAGEEYEQYF. CDR3 in DNA: TGTGCCAGCAGTCTAGCAGGGGAGGAGTACGAGCAGTACTTC.

The rearrangement uses TRBV25-1 and TRBJ2-5; TRBD1 agrees at 7 bases. CDR1 and CDR2 (germline): MGHDK, SYGVNS. This CDR3 region has 15 residues. V dropped 3 bases and J dropped 9; count of bases not matched to a gene: 13. The CDR3: CASSDGTALKRAQYF. In DNA form, the CDR3 reads TGTGCCAGCAGTGACGGGACAGCCCTCAAACGGGCCCAGTACTTC.

The chain is built from TRBV4-1 and TRBJ1-3; 7 positions match TRBD1. This CDR3 region has 16 residues. The junction had 2 bases not matched to a gene; V was cut back by 0 bases and J by 0 bases. Germline lookup yields CDR1 MGHRA and CDR2 YSYEKL. The CDR3 DNA follows: TGCGCCAGCAGCCAAGAATGGACAGGCTCTGGAAACACCATATATTTT. Amino acid sequence: CASSQEWTGSGNTIYF.

As to this clone: This same CDR3 is encoded by further DNA sequences in the sample. J is TRBJ1-3 and V is TRBV6-5, with TRBD1 matching 8 bases. The CDR3 runs 15 residues. The germline V gene has CDR1 MNHEY and CDR2 SVGAGI. V was clipped by 0 bases and J by 5 bases; unmatched bases: 3. CDR3 region: CASSYSGQGRNTIYF. CDR3 nucleotides: TGTGCCAGCAGTTACTCTGGACAGGGTAGAAACACCATATATTTT.

The V call is TRBV5-5, the J call TRBJ2-1; tentative D call: TRBD1 (6 bases). The CDR3 runs to 15 residues. The germline V and J ends were trimmed by 2 bases and 3 bases, with 12 bases remaining between them. CDR1 SGHKS and CDR2 YYEKEE come from the germline V gene (reference sequence). The CDR3 here is CASSLGQTYYNEQFF. DNA of the CDR3: TGTGCCAGCAGCTTAGGACAGACCTACTACAATGAGCAGTTCTTC.

With respect to this clone: At one end the junction does not follow the germline gene, possibly because of a read error. The chain joins TRBV6-1 to TRBJ2-3, with 9 bases aligning to TRBD1. This CDR3 spans 14 amino acids. CDR1 and CDR2 (germline): MNHNS, SASEGT. The CDR3 bases are TGTGCCAGCAGACCCCCGAATTCCGGGACAGGGCATGTTTTT. It specifies CASRPPNSGTGHVF.

The rearrangement joins TRBV28 to TRBJ1-1; D unresolved. The germline V gene has CDR1 MDHEN and CDR2 SYDVKM. Trimming took 6 bases from V and 7 from J, leaving 9 bases between them. The CDR3 has 11 residues. The CDR3 sequence: CASRLRVEAFF. The CDR3 DNA is TGTGCCAGCAGACTAAGGGTTGAAGCTTTCTTT.

The chain has TRBV14 and TRBJ2-3, with D perhaps TRBD1 or TRBD2 (5 bases each). Trimming took 1 base from V and 6 from J, leaving 14 bases between them. The CDR3 covers 15 residues. From germline, CDR1 is SGHDN and CDR2 FVKESK. The CDR3 here is CASSQGGPWADTQYF. Here the CDR3 DNA reads TGTGCCAGCAGCCAAGGGGGACCCTGGGCGGATACGCAGTATTTT.